The 29 T cell receptor beta chains listed next were all sequenced from one sample in a study of T-cell memory formation after mild COVID-19. MiXCR, applied by TCRdb to the 5' RACE reads, yields one record per CDR3 protein. There are approximately 170,000 distinct CDR3 sequences in the sample; 10% to 15% occur only once, and 2.5% to 3.5% lies in the top ten. Sample: PBMCs or a T cell subset sorted from them (not recorded which). These receptors were taken from a man between 18 and 35 years old who had mild COVID-19 (a few samples of this study predate the infection). Cell type and time point are not known.

J is TRBJ1-4 and V is TRBV2; D remains unclear. The CDR3 has 14 residues. V was clipped by 5 bases and J by 8 bases, with 15 bases between them. CDR1 is SNHLY and CDR2 is FYNNEI in the germline V gene. The CDR3 spells CASSSAPGVEKLFF. The CDR3 nucleotides are TGTGCCAGCAGTTCGGCCCCTGGTGTGGAAAAACTGTTTTTT.

There are a few counts of this clonotype. V and J are TRBV7-2 and TRBJ1-1, with D possibly matching TRBD1 (6 bases). Per germline, CDR1 SGHTA and CDR2 FQGNSA. The CDR3 runs 16 residues. With 0 bases removed from V and 5 bases from J, the gap between germline ends came to 16 bases. CDR3 in DNA: TGTGCCAGCAGCTTAGCACCAGTGGGGGCGGGTACTGAAGCTTTCTTT. Its protein is CASSLAPVGAGTEAFF.

The rearrangement joins TRBV27 to TRBJ2-6, with TRBD2 as a possible D gene (6 bases). The ends were cut back, 6 bases at V and 0 bases at J, with 9 bases in the middle. The length of the CDR3 is 15 residues. Looked up from germline, CDR1 is MNHEY and CDR2 is SMNVEV (reference sequence). The CDR3 coding sequence is TGTGCCAGCAGGTCAGCGGGCTCTGGGGCCAACGTCCTGACTTTC. Translating gives CASRSAGSGANVLTF.

The rearrangement uses TRBV29-1 and TRBJ2-1; D unresolved. V was pared by 6 bases and J by 2 bases, with 5 bases between. CDR3 length: 11 residues. CDR1 is SQVTM and CDR2 is ANQGSEA in the germline V gene. The CDR3 DNA reads TGCAGCGTCGGACCCTACAATGAGCAGTTCTTC. Protein product: CSVGPYNEQFF.

CDR3 sequence (DNA): TGTGCCAGCAGCCTGGTCGGGCTCAATCAGCCCCAGCATTTT. Translating gives CASSLVGLNQPQHF. The chain recombines TRBV5-6 with TRBJ1-5; D remains ambiguous. Germline CDR1 is SGHDT and CDR2 is YYEEEE. Between the trimmed V and J ends, which lost 4 bases and 3 bases, there was a span of 11 bases. The CDR3 consists of 14 residues.

This chain uses TRBV5-1 with TRBJ2-1, with D unclear. V gave up 0 bases and J gave up 15 bases, with 16 bases separating them. The CDR3 has 13 residues. From germline, CDR1 is SGHRS and CDR2 YFSETQ. The CDR3 DNA is TGCGCCAGCAGCTTGGCCGGTCCGGCGGAAGCGTTCTTC. Protein: CASSLAGPAEAFF.

This clonotype was recorded a few times. This chain links TRBV29-1 with TRBJ2-1; 7 nucleotides line up with TRBD2. Unmatched junction bases numbered 5, after V lost 6 bases and J lost 6 bases. This CDR3 region has 12 residues. From germline, CDR1 is SQVTM and CDR2 ANQGSEA. CDR3 DNA: TGCAGCGTAGGGGACTACCTCAATGAGCAGTTCTTC. Translating it yields CSVGDYLNEQFF.

This clonotype was observed a handful of times. The chain is built from TRBV7-9 and TRBJ2-2; D is unclear. This CDR3 region has 14 residues. Germline V lookup: CDR1 SEHNR, CDR2 FQNEAQ (reference sequence). V lost 1 base and J lost 5, with 8 bases in between. CDR3 residues: CASSLGEWTGELFF. CDR3 coding DNA: TGTGCCAGCAGCTTAGGGGAATGGACCGGGGAGCTGTTTTTT. The full variable domain, its missing parts supplied by reference TRBV7-9 and TRBJ2-2, is DTGVSQNPRHKITKRGQNVTFRCDPISEHNRLYWYRQTLGQGPEFLTYFQNEAQLEKSRLLSDRFSAERPKGSFSTLEIQRTEQGDSAMYLCASSLGEWTGELFFGEGSRLTVL.

This clonotype was observed a few times. V gene TRBV5-1 combines with J gene TRBJ2-5, with D possibly matching TRBD1 (6 bases). There are 15 residues in the CDR3. Germline CDR1 is SGHRS and CDR2 is YFSETQ. Trimming took 1 base from V and 2 from J, leaving 12 bases between them. CDR3 sequence (DNA): TGCGCCAGCAGCTTGCAGGGACAACAGCAAGAGACCCAGTACTTC. It translates to CASSLQGQQQETQYF.

The sample holds a few counts of this clonotype. The chain joins TRBV5-5 to TRBJ2-2, with 8 bases lining up with TRBD1. J lost 4 bases, V lost 7 bases, and 6 bases had no gene match. Germline assignment: CDR1 SGHKS and CDR2 YYEKEE (reference sequence). The CDR3 spans 14 residues. CDR3 loop: CASRPGQGTGELFF. Here the CDR3 DNA reads TGTGCCAGCCGACCAGGACAGGGCACCGGGGAGCTGTTTTTT.

The chain uses TRBV6-2 or TRBV6-3 and TRBJ2-7; D is undetermined. This CDR3 is built from 14 residues. V was trimmed by 7 bases and J by 1 base, leaving 14 bases between them. Germline V gene data show CDR1 as MNHEY and CDR2 as SVGEGT. In nucleotides, the CDR3 is TGTGCCAGCAAACGACCCTGGGGATCCTACGAGCAGTACTTC. Its translation: CASKRPWGSYEQYF.

The chain combines TRBV9 with TRBJ2-1, with D possibly called TRBD1 or TRBD2 (5 bases each). CDR1 and CDR2 (germline): SGDLS, YYNGEE. The V and J ends lost 4 bases and 9 bases respectively, with 26 bases between them. The CDR3 runs to 17 residues. The CDR3 bases are TGTGCCAGCAGCCCGCTAGGGGCCGGGACCGTTATAGGTGAGCAGTTCTTC. As protein: CASSPLGAGTVIGEQFF.

This clonotype was detected ten times or more. The chain joins TRBV7-2 to TRBJ2-3, with D tentatively TRBD2 (6 bases). V lost 5 bases and J 0 bases, leaving 9 bases between the germline ends. The CDR3 length is 14 residues. Germline V gives CDR1 SGHTA, CDR2 FQGNSA. The CDR3: CASSEGTSTDTQYF. The CDR3, as DNA: TGTGCCAGCAGCGAGGGGACTAGCACAGATACGCAGTATTTT.

This clonotype has just a few counts. V is TRBV9 and J is TRBJ2-1; D unclear. Germline CDR1 reads SGDLS; CDR2 reads YYNGEE. CDR3 length equals 14 residues. The germline V and J ends were trimmed by 0 bases and 7 bases, with 11 bases remaining between them. The CDR3 sequence is CASSVGGFSNEQFF. CDR3 in DNA: TGTGCCAGCAGCGTAGGGGGATTTTCGAATGAGCAGTTCTTC.

This clonotype was recorded a few times. The rearrangement links TRBV5-5 to TRBJ1-2; no clear D gene. This CDR3 contains 13 residues. Germline V CDR1 and CDR2: SGHKS, YYEKEE (reference sequence). The ends were cut back, 4 bases at V and 6 bases at J, with 13 bases in the middle. DNA of the CDR3: TGTGCCAGCAGCCAAAACACCGGGGATGGCTACACCTTC. As protein: CASSQNTGDGYTF.

This clonotype occurred a few times. J is TRBJ1-4 and V is TRBV12-3 or TRBV12-4, with no clear D. With 5 bases removed from V and 6 bases from J, the gap between germline ends came to 7 bases. The CDR3 is made up of 12 amino acids. CDR3 sequence reads: CASSPTYEKLFF. CDR3 in DNA: TGTGCCAGCAGTCCCACCTATGAAAAACTGTTTTTT.

This clonotype was seen a few times. V and J are TRBV6-5 and TRBJ1-1; D is ambiguous. The V end lost 2 bases, the J end lost 5 bases, and 12 bases lay between the germline ends. The CDR3 is 14 amino acids. Per germline, CDR1 MNHEY and CDR2 SVGAGI. Here the CDR3 DNA reads TGTGCCAGCAGTTACGGTGGGATGAGGACTGAAGCTTTCTTT. Protein: CASSYGGMRTEAFF.

The chain links TRBV18 to TRBJ2-2; TRBD1 matches at 7 bases. Germline CDR1 KGHSH, CDR2 LQKENI. The junction had 10 bases not matched to a gene; V was cut back by 4 bases and J by 5 bases. This CDR3 has 16 residues. The CDR3 here is CASSLATGAATGELFF. CDR3 nucleotide sequence: TGTGCCAGCTCACTCGCCACAGGGGCGGCGACCGGGGAGCTGTTTTTT.

The table lists this clonotype with many counts. V and J are TRBV7-9 and TRBJ1-1; a weak D match, TRBD1 (5 bases). The CDR3 contains 16 residues. Trimming left V 8 bases short and J 3 bases short, with 22 bases between. Germline V gene sequence: CDR1 SEHNR, CDR2 FQNEAQ (reference sequence). CDR3 sequence reads: CASGLLLGMGHTEAFF. CDR3 DNA sequence: TGTGCCAGCGGCCTCTTACTAGGGATGGGGCACACTGAAGCTTTCTTT.

The J gene is TRBJ2-7, the V gene TRBV12-3 or TRBV12-4; D possibly corresponds to TRBD1 (6 bases). V lost 3 bases and J 3 bases, leaving 15 bases between the germline ends. The CDR3 runs 15 residues. The CDR3 DNA sequence: TGTGCCAGCAGTTTGGTTTTTCGACAGGTCTACGAGCAGTACTTC. Its translation is CASSLVFRQVYEQYF.

This clonotype was seen a handful of times. The chain couples TRBV4-3 to TRBJ2-1, with D perhaps assigned TRBD1 or TRBD2 (5 bases each). The CDR3 runs to 13 residues. Trimming stripped 0 bases from V and 11 bases from J, with 11 bases between. The V gene's germline CDR1 is LGHNA and CDR2 YSLEER. The CDR3 reads CASSQDQEGKQFF. For the CDR3, the DNA is TGCGCCAGCAGCCAAGATCAAGAGGGGAAGCAGTTCTTC.

The rearrangement uses TRBV7-2 and TRBJ1-1; no firm D call. Trimming took 5 bases from V and 0 from J, leaving 16 bases between them. The CDR3 covers 16 residues. Germline V lookup: CDR1 SGHTA, CDR2 FQGNSA. DNA for the CDR3: TGTGCCAGCAGCCCTCGGGGTACCGGGATGAACACTGAAGCTTTCTTT. Translation: CASSPRGTGMNTEAFF.

For this clonotype: It may be a read error: a sequence one base away is much more abundant. The chain uses TRBV5-1 and TRBJ1-2, with D unclear. The germline V gene encodes CDR1 SGHRS and CDR2 YFSETQ. The CDR3 has 14 residues. The CDR3 bases are TGCGCCAGCAGCTTGGGAGGCAGACTCTATTGCTACACCTTC. Amino acid sequence: CASSLGGRLYCYTF.

The V call is TRBV11-3, the J call TRBJ2-1; TRBD2 matches at 7 bases. The CDR3 contains 14 residues. The germline gives CDR1 SGHNT, CDR2 YENEEA. J gave up 4 bases and V 7 bases, and 7 bases lay outside the gene matches. This CDR3 reads CASTWGGPYNEQFF. The CDR3 region has the DNA TGTGCCAGCACTTGGGGAGGGCCTTACAATGAGCAGTTCTTC.

This clonotype was seen a handful of times. V usage is TRBV5-1 and J usage is TRBJ2-2, with D uncertain. CDR1 and CDR2 from the germline V gene are SGHRS and YFSETQ. The CDR3 totals 15 residues. The V gene lost 0 bases and the J gene lost 0 bases, with 6 bases spanning the gap. The chain's CDR3 is CASSLVWTNTGELFF. The CDR3 DNA sequence: TGCGCCAGCAGCTTGGTTTGGACGAACACCGGGGAGCTGTTTTTT.

The sample holds a few counts of this clonotype. The chain is built from TRBV27 and TRBJ1-5, with a possible D match to TRBD1 (5 bases). V lost 6 bases and J 9 bases, leaving 18 bases between the germline ends. CDR3 length: 14 amino acids. Germline lookup yields CDR1 MNHEY and CDR2 SMNVEV (reference sequence). CDR3 loop: CASRPYRMGGPQHF. CDR3 DNA sequence: TGTGCCAGCAGACCATATCGGATGGGGGGGCCCCAGCATTTT.

The rearrangement links TRBV7-2 to TRBJ2-7; TRBD1 might be the D (6 bases). The CDR3 has 16 residues. The ends were cut back, 4 bases at V and 4 bases at J, with 20 bases in the middle. Germline values: CDR1 SGHTA, CDR2 FQGNSA. As DNA, the CDR3 is TGTGCCAGCAGCTCCCTCGTCTCCGGGACATTTTACGAGCAGTACTTC. The encoded protein is CASSSLVSGTFYEQYF.

The gene calls are TRBV20-1 and TRBJ2-5; 12 bases are a match to TRBD2. J gave up 5 bases and V 0 bases, and 4 bases lay outside the gene matches. Germline V gene sequence: CDR1 DFQATT, CDR2 SNEGSKA (reference sequence). The CDR3 is 15 amino acids. Here the CDR3 DNA reads TGCAGTGCTAGAGATACTAGCGGGGGGAGGGAGACCCAGTACTTC. The encoded protein is CSARDTSGGRETQYF.

The J gene is TRBJ1-1, the V gene TRBV7-2; D unresolved. The CDR3 sequence is 14 residues long. V lost 2 bases, J lost 1 base, and 8 bases lay in between. The germline V gene encodes CDR1 SGHTA and CDR2 FQGNSA. CDR3 sequence reads: CASSLTNSNTEAFF. In DNA, the CDR3 is TGTGCCAGCAGCTTAACGAACTCGAACACTGAAGCTTTCTTT. Supplemented by reference TRBV7-2 and TRBJ1-1, the full variable domain reads GAGVSQSPSNKVTEKGKDVELRCDPISGHTALYWYRQSLGQGLEFLIYFQGNSAPDKSGLPSDRFSAERTGGSVSTLTIQRTQQEDSAVYLCASSLTNSNTEAFFGQGTRLTVV.